These 28 T cell receptor beta chains were all obtained from the same sample, sequenced in a study of monozygotic twins with inflammatory bowel disease. TCRdb reworked the 5' RACE reads into one entry per CDR3 protein, no DNA. With about 300,000 distinct CDR3 sequences in the sample, the ten largest clones hold 5.6%. The sample was blood. The receptor source for this set is a human donor with ulcerative colitis or Crohn's disease, or a healthy co-twin of an affected twin (not recorded which).

This chain joins TRBV20-1 and TRBJ1-3; without DNA, the TCRdb call of TRBD1 cannot be checked. Germline V gene sequence: CDR1 DFQATT, CDR2 SNEGSKA (reference sequence). The CDR3 runs to 14 residues. CDR3 amino acids: CSARPGVSGNTIYF.

The genes are TRBV7-2 and TRBJ1-2. Germline values: CDR1 SGHTA, CDR2 FQGNSA. The CDR3 is made up of 12 amino acids. CDR3 amino acids: CASSLAGLGYTF.

The rearrangement uses TRBV7-9 and TRBJ2-2; the D call of TRBD1 rests on TCRdb alone, since no DNA is present to check it. The CDR3 sequence is 16 residues long. Per germline, CDR1 SEHNR and CDR2 FQNEAQ (reference sequence). CDR3 sequence: CASSLETGGNTGELFF.

The chain couples TRBV20-1 to TRBJ2-3; TCRdb indicates TRBD2, and absent DNA this call remains unverified. CDR3 length equals 16 residues. Germline V gene lookup returns CDR1 DFQATT and CDR2 SNEGSKA (reference sequence). The CDR3 loop reads CSTHGTSGRNTDTQYF.

This rearrangement joins TRBV12-3 or TRBV12-4 to TRBJ1-2; TCRdb's D gene call, TRBD1, goes unchecked for lack of DNA. The CDR3 sequence is 14 residues long. The CDR3 loop is CASSIMGAQKGYTF.

The V gene is TRBV25-1, the J gene TRBJ2-7. The CDR3 extends over 11 amino acids. The germline V gene encodes CDR1 MGHDK and CDR2 SYGVNS. This CDR3 reads CASSDAYEQYF.

J is TRBJ2-3 and V is TRBV12-3 or TRBV12-4. CDR3 length equals 13 residues. CDR3 in amino acids: CASSILGADTQYF.

V is TRBV14 and J is TRBJ2-1. Germline V gene sequence: CDR1 SGHDN, CDR2 FVKESK. The CDR3 has 13 residues. CDR3 loop: CASSQVAASEQFF. Full variable domain (outside the CDR3, taken from reference TRBV14 and TRBJ2-1): EAGVTQFPSHSVIEKGQTVTLRCDPISGHDNLYWYRRVMGKEIKFLLHFVKESKQDESGMPNNRFLAERTGGTYSTLKVQPAELEDSGVYFCASSQVAASEQFFGPGTRLTVL.

The chain has TRBV6-1 and TRBJ1-1. Per the germline V gene, CDR1 is MNHNS and CDR2 is SASEGT. This CDR3 has 15 amino acids. This CDR3 is CATGPGTLMNTEAFF.

The gene calls are TRBV7-2 and TRBJ2-7; TCRdb selects TRBD2, and the lack of DNA leaves this call unchecked. Germline V gene lookup returns CDR1 SGHTA and CDR2 FQGNSA. CDR3 length: 15 amino acids. CDR3 sequence: CASSLDLGTSVEQYF.

The chain links TRBV4-3 to TRBJ1-3. Germline CDR1 LGHNA, CDR2 YSLEER. The length of the CDR3 is 14 residues. This CDR3 is CASSQDVSGNTIYF.

J is TRBJ1-6 and V is TRBV20-1; TCRdb's assignment of TRBD1 cannot be checked, as there is no DNA. The CDR3 runs to 13 residues. Germline CDR1 reads DFQATT; CDR2 reads SNEGSKA (reference sequence). The chain's CDR3 is CSARTGGNSPLHF.

This chain joins TRBV5-1 and TRBJ1-5; TCRdb gives TRBD1 as the D gene, but with no DNA this cannot be confirmed. The germline CDR1 and CDR2 sequences are SGHRS and YFSETQ. The CDR3 totals 14 residues. CDR3 sequence reads: CASSLDGANQPQHF.

This chain joins TRBV6-5 and TRBJ1-1; TCRdb outputs TRBD1, but without DNA this stays unchecked. Germline V gene sequence: CDR1 MNHEY, CDR2 SVGAGI. The CDR3 is 15 residues long. The CDR3 sequence is CASSYGGQGNTEAFF.

The chain links TRBV27 to TRBJ2-6; absent DNA, TCRdb's TRBD1 call cannot be checked. The CDR3 spans 17 residues. Germline V gene lookup returns CDR1 MNHEY and CDR2 SMNVEV (reference sequence). The chain's CDR3 is CASSPGQYFSGANVLTF.

J is TRBJ2-7 and V is TRBV7-2; absent DNA, TCRdb's TRBD1 call cannot be checked. From germline, CDR1 is SGHTA and CDR2 FQGNSA. The CDR3 is made up of 14 amino acids. CDR3: CASSPRGIRYEQYF.

This sequence joins TRBV7-8 and TRBJ2-2; TCRdb gives TRBD2 as the D gene, but with no DNA this cannot be confirmed. Germline CDR1 and CDR2: SGHVS and FQNEAQ. The CDR3 totals 16 residues. Here the CDR3 reads CASSPRAGFNTGELFF. The full variable domain, completed using reference TRBV7-8 and TRBJ2-2, is GAGVSQSPRYKVAKRGQDVALRCDPISGHVSLFWYQQALGQGPEFLTYFQNEAQLDKSGLPSDRFFAERPEGSVSTLKIQRTQQEDSAVYLCASSPRAGFNTGELFFGEGSRLTVL.

The rearrangement uses TRBV6-2 or TRBV6-3 and TRBJ1-1; TCRdb gives TRBD1 as the D gene, but with no DNA this cannot be confirmed. CDR1 is MNHEY, CDR2 SVGEGT, per germline. The CDR3 covers 15 residues. This chain's CDR3 is CASSPRQWESTEAFF.

The genes are TRBV11-1 and TRBJ2-6. CDR1 and CDR2 from the germline V gene are SGHAT and FQDESV (reference sequence). CDR3 size: 19 residues. CDR3 amino acids: CASSLVIRDISSGANVLTF.

This chain connects TRBV4-3 to TRBJ1-2. The germline gives CDR1 LGHNA, CDR2 YSLEER. The CDR3 totals 15 residues. The CDR3 loop reads CASSQDRLKAYGYTF.

The chain links TRBV4-2 to TRBJ1-6; without DNA, the TCRdb call of TRBD1 cannot be checked. The germline CDR1 and CDR2 sequences are LGHNA and YNFKEQ. The CDR3 spans 14 residues. The CDR3 region is CASSQEGAYSPLHF.

The chain employs TRBV28 and TRBJ2-3; the D call from TCRdb, TRBD1, cannot be confirmed without DNA. CDR1 is MDHEN and CDR2 is SYDVKM in the germline V gene. The length of the CDR3 is 16 residues. The CDR3: CASSTRQASSTDTQYF. The full variable domain, its missing parts supplied by reference TRBV28 and TRBJ2-3, is DVKVTQSSRYLVKRTGEKVFLECVQDMDHENMFWYRQDPGLGLRLIYFSYDVKMKEKGDIPEGYSVSREKKERFSLILESASTNQTSMYLCASSTRQASSTDTQYFGPGTRLTVL.

V gene TRBV5-4 combines with J gene TRBJ2-3; lacking DNA, the TRBD2 call made by TCRdb goes unchecked. CDR3 length: 16 residues. Looked up from germline, CDR1 is SGHNT and CDR2 is YYREEE (reference sequence). The CDR3 protein is CASSLGRAGSTDTQYF.

The chain carries TRBV5-4 and TRBJ2-7; TCRdb's D call, TRBD1, is unchecked because there is no DNA. The CDR3 extends over 14 amino acids. The germline gives CDR1 SGHNT, CDR2 YYREEE (reference sequence). CDR3 sequence: CASSRDGTTYEQYF.

This rearrangement joins TRBV7-9 to TRBJ2-1. Germline CDR1 reads SEHNR; CDR2 reads FQNEAQ (reference sequence). The CDR3 runs to 16 residues. This CDR3 is CASSPPILSSYNEQFF.

CDR3 loop: CASSMDSYNEQFF. The V call is TRBV7-9, the J call TRBJ2-1. Looked up from germline, CDR1 is SEHNR and CDR2 is FQNEAQ (reference sequence). This CDR3 spans 13 amino acids.

This sequence joins TRBV5-6 and TRBJ2-7. This CDR3 spans 12 amino acids. Germline assignment: CDR1 SGHDT and CDR2 YYEEEE. The CDR3 reads CASSLKSWEQYF.

The J gene is TRBJ2-7, the V gene TRBV7-2; TCRdb's assignment of TRBD1 cannot be checked, as there is no DNA. CDR1 SGHTA and CDR2 FQGNSA come from the germline V gene. The CDR3 totals 16 residues. The CDR3 region is CASSLGFSGETYEQYF.